The clone carrying this T cell receptor beta chain was recorded a few times. No antigen is known for it. MiXCR was run by TCRdb on the 5' RACE reads, yielding one entry per CDR3 protein. Of about 560,000 distinct CDR3 sequences in the sample, roughly 22% are singletons; the top ten hold 7.5% to 9.5%. The data derive from a study of T-cell memory formation after mild COVID-19. Study context: For the most part, TCR clusters were specific to one donor. Study results and caveats: For contracting clones, CD4+ ones sat mainly in CM and EM, CD8+ in EMRA.

This CDR3 comprises 14 residues. The V end was cut by 4 bases, the J end by 0 bases, with 10 bases between. Germline assignment: CDR1 MNHEY and CDR2 SVGAGI. The genes are TRBV6-5 and TRBJ2-7; a weak D match, TRBD2 (5 bases). The sequenced material came from PBMCs or a T cell subset sorted from them (not recorded which). This clonotype was obtained from an adult woman who had mild COVID-19 (a few samples of this study predate the infection). Cell type and time point are not known. Here the CDR3 reads CASSSTGSSYEQYF. CDR3 coding DNA: TGTGCCAGCAGTTCCACGGGGAGCTCCTACGAGCAGTACTTC.